This record concerns one T cell receptor (beta chain) sequence. Its antigen is currently unknown. The data were obtained in a study of cytomegalovirus exposure and HLA in healthy donors. General study findings and limits: Segments of the TCR beta V type were, in most cases, productive about 90% or about 30% of the time in an earlier analysis. Specificity of a few CMV-associated chains for CMV antigens was verified in vitro.

The CDR3 is 13 amino acids. The V gene lost 0 bases and the J gene lost 3 bases, with 6 bases spanning the gap. Germline V gene lookup returns CDR1 SGHRS and CDR2 YFSETQ. PCR employed 60 Vbeta and 13 Jbeta primers. Sequencing used immunoSEQ multiplex PCR; TCRdb keeps in-frame clones, though not all of them. The table gives around 140,000 clones; the top ten clones make up 1.5% to 2% of it. Sequencing used PBMCs. The chain links TRBV5-1 to TRBJ2-5; perhaps TRBD2 as D (5 bases). This sequence was found in a woman aged 45 to 65 in good health and CMV-seronegative. CDR3 sequence reads: CASSLVGKETQYF. Here the CDR3 DNA reads TGCGCCAGCAGCTTGGTCGGGAAAGAGACCCAGTACTTC.